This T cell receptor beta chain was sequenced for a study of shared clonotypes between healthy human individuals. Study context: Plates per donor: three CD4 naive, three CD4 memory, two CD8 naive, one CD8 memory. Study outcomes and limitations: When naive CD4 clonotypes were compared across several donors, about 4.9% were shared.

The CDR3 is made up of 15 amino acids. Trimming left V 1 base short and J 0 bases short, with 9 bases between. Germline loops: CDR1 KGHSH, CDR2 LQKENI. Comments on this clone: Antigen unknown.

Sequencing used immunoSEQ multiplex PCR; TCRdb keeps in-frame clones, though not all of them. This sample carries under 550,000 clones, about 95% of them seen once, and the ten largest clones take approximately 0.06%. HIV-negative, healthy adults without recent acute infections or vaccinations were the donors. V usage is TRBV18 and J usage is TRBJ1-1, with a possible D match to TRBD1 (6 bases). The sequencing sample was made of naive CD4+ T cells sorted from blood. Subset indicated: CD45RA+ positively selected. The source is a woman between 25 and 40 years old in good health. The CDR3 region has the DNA TGTGCCAGCTCACCACGGACAGAATTGAACACTGAAGCTTTCTTT. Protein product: CASSPRTELNTEAFF.